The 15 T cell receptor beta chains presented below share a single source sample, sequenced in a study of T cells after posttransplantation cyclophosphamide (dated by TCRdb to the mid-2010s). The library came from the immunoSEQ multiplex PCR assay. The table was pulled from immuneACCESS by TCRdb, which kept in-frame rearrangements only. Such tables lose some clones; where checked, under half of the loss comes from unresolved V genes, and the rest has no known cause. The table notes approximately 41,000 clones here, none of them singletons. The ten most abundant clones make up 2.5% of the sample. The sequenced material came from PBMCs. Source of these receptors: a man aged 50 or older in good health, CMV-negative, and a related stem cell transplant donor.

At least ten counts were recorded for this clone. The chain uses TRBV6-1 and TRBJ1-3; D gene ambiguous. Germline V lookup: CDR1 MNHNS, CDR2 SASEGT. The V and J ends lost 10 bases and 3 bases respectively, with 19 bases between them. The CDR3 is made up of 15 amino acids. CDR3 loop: CATTEGWRYGNTIYF. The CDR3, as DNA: TGTGCCACCACCGAGGGTTGGAGATATGGAAACACCATATATTTT.

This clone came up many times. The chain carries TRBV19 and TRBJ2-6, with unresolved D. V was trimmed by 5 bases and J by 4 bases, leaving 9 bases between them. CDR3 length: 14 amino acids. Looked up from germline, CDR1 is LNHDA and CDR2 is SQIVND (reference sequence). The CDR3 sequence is CASSYAGGANVLTF. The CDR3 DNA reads TGTGCCAGTAGTTACGCTGGCGGGGCCAACGTCCTGACTTTC.

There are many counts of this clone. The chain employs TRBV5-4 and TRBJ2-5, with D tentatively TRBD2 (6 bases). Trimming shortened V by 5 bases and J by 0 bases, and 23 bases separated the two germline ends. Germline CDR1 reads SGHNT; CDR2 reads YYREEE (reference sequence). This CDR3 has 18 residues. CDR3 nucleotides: TGTGCCAGCAGATCCCGCGGGGCAAGGACGGGGTACCAAGAGACCCAGTACTTC. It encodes CASRSRGARTGYQETQYF. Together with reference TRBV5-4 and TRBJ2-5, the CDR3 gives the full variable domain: ETGVTQSPTHLIKTRGQQVTLRCSSQSGHNTVSWYQQALGQGPQFIFQYYREEENGRGNFPPRFSGLQFPNYSSELNVNALELDDSALYLCASRSRGARTGYQETQYFGPGTRLLVL.

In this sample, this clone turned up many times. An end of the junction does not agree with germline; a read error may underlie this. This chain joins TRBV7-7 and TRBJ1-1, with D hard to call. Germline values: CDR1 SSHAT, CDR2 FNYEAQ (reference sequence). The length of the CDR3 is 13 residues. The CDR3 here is CASSRLKNTEAFF. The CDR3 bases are TGTGCTAGCAGCAGACTGAAGAACACTGAAGCTTTCTTT.

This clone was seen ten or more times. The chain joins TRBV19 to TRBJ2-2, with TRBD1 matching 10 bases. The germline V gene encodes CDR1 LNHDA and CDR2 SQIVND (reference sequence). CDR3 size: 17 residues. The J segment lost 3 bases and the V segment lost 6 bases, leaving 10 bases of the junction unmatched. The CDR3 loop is CASRNFDRGRDTGELFF. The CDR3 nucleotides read TGTGCCAGTAGAAACTTCGACAGGGGGCGCGACACCGGGGAGCTGTTTTTT.

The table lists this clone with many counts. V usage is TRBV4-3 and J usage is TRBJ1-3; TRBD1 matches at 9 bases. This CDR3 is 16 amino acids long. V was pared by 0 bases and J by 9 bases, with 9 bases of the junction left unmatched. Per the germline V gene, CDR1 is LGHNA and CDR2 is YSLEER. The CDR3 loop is CASSQDYGTGFLTIYF. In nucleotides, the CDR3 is TGCGCCAGCAGCCAAGATTACGGGACAGGGTTCCTCACCATATATTTT.

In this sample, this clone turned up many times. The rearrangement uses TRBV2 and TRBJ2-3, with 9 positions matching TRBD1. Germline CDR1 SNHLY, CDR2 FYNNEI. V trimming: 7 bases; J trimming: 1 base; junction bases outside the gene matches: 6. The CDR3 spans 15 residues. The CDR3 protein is CASNDRGTGTDTQYF. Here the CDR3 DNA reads TGTGCCAGCAATGACAGGGGGACCGGCACAGATACGCAGTATTTT.

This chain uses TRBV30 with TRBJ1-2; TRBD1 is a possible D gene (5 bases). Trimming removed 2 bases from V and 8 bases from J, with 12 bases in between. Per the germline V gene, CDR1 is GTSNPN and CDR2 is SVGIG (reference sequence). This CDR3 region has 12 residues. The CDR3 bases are TGTGCCTGGAGTCCGACAGAAATCGGCTACACCTTC. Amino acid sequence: CAWSPTEIGYTF.

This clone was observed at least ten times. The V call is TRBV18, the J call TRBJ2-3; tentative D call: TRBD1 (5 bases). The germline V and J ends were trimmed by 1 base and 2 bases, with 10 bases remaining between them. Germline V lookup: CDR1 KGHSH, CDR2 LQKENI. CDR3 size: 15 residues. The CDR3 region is CASSPLAGSTDTQYF. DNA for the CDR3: TGTGCCAGCTCACCACTTGCAGGGTCCACAGATACGCAGTATTTT.

The CDR3 is CASSGKLAASTDTQYF. As DNA, the CDR3 is TGCGCCAGCAGCGGAAAACTAGCAGCTAGCACAGATACGCAGTATTTT. J is TRBJ2-3 and V is TRBV5-1; a possible D gene is TRBD2 (6 bases). This CDR3 has 16 residues. CDR1 and CDR2 from the germline V gene are SGHRS and YFSETQ. Trimming pared 4 bases from V and 0 bases from J, leaving 15 bases between.

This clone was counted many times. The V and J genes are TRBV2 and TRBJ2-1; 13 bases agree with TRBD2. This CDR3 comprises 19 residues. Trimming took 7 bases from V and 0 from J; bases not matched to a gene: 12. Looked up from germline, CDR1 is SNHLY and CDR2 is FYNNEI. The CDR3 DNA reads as TGTGCCAGCACGGGAGGGGGACTAGCGGGAACGAGCTCCTACAATGAGCAGTTCTTC. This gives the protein CASTGGGLAGTSSYNEQFF.

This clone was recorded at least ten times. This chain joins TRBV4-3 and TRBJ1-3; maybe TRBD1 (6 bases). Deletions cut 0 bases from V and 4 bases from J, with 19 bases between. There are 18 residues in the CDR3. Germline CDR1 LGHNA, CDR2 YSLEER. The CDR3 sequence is CASSQDQRGAGDGNTIYF. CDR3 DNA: TGCGCCAGCAGCCAAGATCAGAGGGGAGCAGGGGACGGAAACACCATATATTTT.

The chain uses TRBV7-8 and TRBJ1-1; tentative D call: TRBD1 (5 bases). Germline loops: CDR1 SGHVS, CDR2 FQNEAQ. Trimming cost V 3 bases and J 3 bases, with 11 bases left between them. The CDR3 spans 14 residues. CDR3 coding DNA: TGTGCCAGCAGCTTCCTCAGGGTTGACACTGAAGCTTTCTTT. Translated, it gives CASSFLRVDTEAFF. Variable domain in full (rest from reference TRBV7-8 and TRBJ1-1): GAGVSQSPRYKVAKRGQDVALRCDPISGHVSLFWYQQALGQGPEFLTYFQNEAQLDKSGLPSDRFFAERPEGSVSTLKIQRTQQEDSAVYLCASSFLRVDTEAFFGQGTRLTVV.

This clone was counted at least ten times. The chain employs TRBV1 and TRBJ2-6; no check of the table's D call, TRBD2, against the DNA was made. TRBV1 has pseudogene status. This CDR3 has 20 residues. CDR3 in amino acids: CTSSQDGPTGGSSGANVLTF. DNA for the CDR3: TGCACCAGCAGCCAAGACGGGCCTACGGGAGGGAGCTCTGGGGCCAACGTCCTGACTTTC.

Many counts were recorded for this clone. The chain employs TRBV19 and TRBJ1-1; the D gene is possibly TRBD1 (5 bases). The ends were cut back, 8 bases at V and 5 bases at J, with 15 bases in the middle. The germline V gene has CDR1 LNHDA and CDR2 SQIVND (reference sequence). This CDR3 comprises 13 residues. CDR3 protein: CASRRDFWTEAFF. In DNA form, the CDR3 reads TGTGCCAGTCGCAGGGATTTTTGGACTGAAGCTTTCTTT.